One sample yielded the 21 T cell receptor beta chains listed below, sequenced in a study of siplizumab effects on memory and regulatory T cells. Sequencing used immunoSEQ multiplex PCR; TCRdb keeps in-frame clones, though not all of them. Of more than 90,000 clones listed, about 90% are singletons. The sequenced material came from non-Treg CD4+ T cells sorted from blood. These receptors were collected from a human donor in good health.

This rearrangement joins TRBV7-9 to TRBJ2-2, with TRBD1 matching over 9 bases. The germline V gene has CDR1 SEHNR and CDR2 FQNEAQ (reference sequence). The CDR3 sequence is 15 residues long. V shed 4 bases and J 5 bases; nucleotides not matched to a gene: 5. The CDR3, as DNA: TGTGCCAGCAGCTCGGGACAGGGAAGGACCGGGGAGCTGTTTTTT. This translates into CASSSGQGRTGELFF.

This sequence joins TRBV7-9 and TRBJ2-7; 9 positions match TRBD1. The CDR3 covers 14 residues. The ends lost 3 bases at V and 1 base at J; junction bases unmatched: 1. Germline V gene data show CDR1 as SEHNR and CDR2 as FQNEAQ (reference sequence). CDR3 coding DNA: TGTGCCAGCAGCTTCGGGACAGGGTCCTACGAGCAGTACTTC. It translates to CASSFGTGSYEQYF.

CDR3 amino acids: CASNRQGGIYGYTF. CDR3 bases: TGTGCCAGCAACCGACAGGGAGGGATCTATGGCTACACCTTC. This rearrangement joins TRBV28 to TRBJ1-2; 7 positions match TRBD1. The CDR3 has 14 residues. The V gene end was trimmed by 7 bases and the J gene end by 4 bases; junction bases not matched to a gene: 9. The germline gives CDR1 MDHEN, CDR2 SYDVKM.

CDR3 in DNA: TGCGCCAGCAGCCTTCGGACAGCTGAAGATACGCAGTATTTT. As protein: CASSLRTAEDTQYF. The J gene is TRBJ2-3, the V gene TRBV4-3; TRBD1 might be the D (6 bases). Germline CDR1 LGHNA, CDR2 YSLEER. Trimming pared 4 bases from V and 5 bases from J, leaving 13 bases between. This CDR3 has 14 residues.

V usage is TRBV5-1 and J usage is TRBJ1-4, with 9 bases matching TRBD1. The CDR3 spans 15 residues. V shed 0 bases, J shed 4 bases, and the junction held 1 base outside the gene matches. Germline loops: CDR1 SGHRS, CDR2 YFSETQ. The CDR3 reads CASSLAGQGNEKLFF. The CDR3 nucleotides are TGCGCCAGCAGCTTGGCGGGACAGGGTAATGAAAAACTGTTTTTT.

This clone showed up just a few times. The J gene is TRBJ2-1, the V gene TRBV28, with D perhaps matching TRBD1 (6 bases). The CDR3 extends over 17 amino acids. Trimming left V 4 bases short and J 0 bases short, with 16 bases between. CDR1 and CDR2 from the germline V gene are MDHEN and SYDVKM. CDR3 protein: CASSSSGEGASYNEQFF. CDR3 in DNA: TGTGCCAGCAGTTCATCAGGGGAAGGGGCCTCCTACAATGAGCAGTTCTTC.

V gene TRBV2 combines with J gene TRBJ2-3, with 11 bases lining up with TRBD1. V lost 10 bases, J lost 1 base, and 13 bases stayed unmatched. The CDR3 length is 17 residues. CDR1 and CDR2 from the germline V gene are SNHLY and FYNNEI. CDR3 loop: CATRTGGFSGGTDTQYF. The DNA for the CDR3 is TGTGCCACCCGGACAGGGGGCTTTAGCGGAGGCACAGATACGCAGTATTTT.

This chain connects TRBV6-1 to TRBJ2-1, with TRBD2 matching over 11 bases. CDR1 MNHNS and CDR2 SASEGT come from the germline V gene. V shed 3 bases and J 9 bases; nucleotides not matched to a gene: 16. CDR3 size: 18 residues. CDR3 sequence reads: CASSERHYSGRAEVEQFF. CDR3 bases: TGTGCCAGCAGTGAGCGACACTATAGCGGGAGGGCCGAGGTTGAGCAGTTCTTC.

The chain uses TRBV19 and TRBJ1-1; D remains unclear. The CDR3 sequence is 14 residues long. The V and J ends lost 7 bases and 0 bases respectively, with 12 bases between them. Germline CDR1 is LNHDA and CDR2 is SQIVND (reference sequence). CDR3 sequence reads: CASTPVGMNTEAFF. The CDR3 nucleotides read TGTGCCAGTACCCCGGTGGGGATGAACACTGAAGCTTTCTTT.

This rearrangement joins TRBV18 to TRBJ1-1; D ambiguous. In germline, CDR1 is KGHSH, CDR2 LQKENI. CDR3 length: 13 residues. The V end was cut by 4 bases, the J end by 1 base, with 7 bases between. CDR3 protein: CASSHDKNTEAFF. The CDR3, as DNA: TGTGCCAGCTCACACGACAAGAACACTGAAGCTTTCTTT.

CDR3 protein: CASSTTGEETQYF. CDR3 in DNA: TGCGCCAGCAGCACGACAGGGGAAGAGACCCAGTACTTC. V usage is TRBV5-1 and J usage is TRBJ2-5, with 8 bases lining up with TRBD1. The germline gives CDR1 SGHRS, CDR2 YFSETQ. The junction had 2 bases not matched to a gene; V was cut back by 4 bases and J by 3 bases. This CDR3 contains 13 residues.

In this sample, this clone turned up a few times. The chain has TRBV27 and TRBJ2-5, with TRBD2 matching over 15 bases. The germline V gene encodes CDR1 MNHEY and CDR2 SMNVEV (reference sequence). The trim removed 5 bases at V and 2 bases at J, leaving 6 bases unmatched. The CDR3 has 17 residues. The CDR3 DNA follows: TGTGCCAGCAGTCCCCGAGGACTAGCGGGAGGGCAAGAGACCCAGTACTTC. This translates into CASSPRGLAGGQETQYF.

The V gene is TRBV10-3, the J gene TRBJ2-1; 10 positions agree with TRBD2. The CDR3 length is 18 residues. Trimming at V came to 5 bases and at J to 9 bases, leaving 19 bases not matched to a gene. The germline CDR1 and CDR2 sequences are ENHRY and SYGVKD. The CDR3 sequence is CAISRSGRSVWTTVEQFF. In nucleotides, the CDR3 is TGTGCCATCAGTCGTAGCGGGAGGAGTGTCTGGACTACTGTTGAGCAGTTCTTC.

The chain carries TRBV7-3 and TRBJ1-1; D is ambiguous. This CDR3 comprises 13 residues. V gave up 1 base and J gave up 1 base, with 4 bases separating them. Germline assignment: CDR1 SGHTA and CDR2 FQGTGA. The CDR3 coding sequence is TGTGCCAGCAGCTTAAAGGCGAACACTGAAGCTTTCTTT. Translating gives CASSLKANTEAFF. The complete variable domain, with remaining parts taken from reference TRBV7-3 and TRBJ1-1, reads GAGVSQTPSNKVTEKGKYVELRCDPISGHTALYWYRQSLGQGPEFLIYFQGTGAADDSGLPNDRFFAVRPEGSVSTLKIQRTERGDSAVYLCASSLKANTEAFFGQGTRLTVV.

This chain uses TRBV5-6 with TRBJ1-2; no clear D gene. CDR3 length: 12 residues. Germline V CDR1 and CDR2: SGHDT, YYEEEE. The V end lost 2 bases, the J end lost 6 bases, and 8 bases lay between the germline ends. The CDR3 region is CASSFTRDGYTF. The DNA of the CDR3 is TGTGCCAGCAGCTTTACGAGGGATGGCTACACCTTC.

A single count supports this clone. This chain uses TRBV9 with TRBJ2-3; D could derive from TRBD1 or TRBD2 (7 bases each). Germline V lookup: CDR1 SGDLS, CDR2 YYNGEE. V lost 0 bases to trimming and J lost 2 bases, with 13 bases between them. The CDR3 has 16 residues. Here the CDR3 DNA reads TGTGCCAGCAGCGTAGGTGGGAGGGGGCCCACAGATACGCAGTATTTT. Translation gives CASSVGGRGPTDTQYF.

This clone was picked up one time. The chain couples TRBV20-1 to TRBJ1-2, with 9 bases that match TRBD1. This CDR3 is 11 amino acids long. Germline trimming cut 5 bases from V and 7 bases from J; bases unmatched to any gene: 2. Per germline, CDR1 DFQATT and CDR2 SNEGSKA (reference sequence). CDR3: CSAYRGLGYTF. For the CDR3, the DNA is TGCAGTGCTTACAGGGGGCTTGGCTACACCTTC.

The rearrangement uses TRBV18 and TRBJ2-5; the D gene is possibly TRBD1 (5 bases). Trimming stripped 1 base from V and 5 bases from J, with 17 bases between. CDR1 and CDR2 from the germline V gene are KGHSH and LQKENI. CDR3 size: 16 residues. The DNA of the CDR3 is TGTGCCAGCTCACCACGAAACAGCCGCTCAGGGGAGACCCAGTACTTC. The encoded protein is CASSPRNSRSGETQYF.

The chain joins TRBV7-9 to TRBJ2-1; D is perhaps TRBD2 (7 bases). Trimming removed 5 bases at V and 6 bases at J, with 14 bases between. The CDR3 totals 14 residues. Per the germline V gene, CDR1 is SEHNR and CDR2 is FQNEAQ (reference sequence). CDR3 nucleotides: TGTGCCAGCAGCACTAGGGGGGGAGTCAATGAGCAGTTCTTC. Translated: CASSTRGGVNEQFF.

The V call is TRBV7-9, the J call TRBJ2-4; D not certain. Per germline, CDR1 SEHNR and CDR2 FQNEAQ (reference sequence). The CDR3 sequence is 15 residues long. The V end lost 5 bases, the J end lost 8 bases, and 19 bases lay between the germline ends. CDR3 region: CASSRTKATLDIQYF. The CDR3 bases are TGTGCCAGCAGCCGAACAAAGGCCACCTTGGACATTCAGTACTTC.

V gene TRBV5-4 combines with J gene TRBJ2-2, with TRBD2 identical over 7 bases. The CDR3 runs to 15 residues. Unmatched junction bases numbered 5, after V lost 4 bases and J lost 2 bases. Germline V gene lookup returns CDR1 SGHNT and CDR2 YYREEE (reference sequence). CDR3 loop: CASSPGTTNTGELFF. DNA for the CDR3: TGTGCCAGCAGCCCCGGGACTACTAACACCGGGGAGCTGTTTTTT.